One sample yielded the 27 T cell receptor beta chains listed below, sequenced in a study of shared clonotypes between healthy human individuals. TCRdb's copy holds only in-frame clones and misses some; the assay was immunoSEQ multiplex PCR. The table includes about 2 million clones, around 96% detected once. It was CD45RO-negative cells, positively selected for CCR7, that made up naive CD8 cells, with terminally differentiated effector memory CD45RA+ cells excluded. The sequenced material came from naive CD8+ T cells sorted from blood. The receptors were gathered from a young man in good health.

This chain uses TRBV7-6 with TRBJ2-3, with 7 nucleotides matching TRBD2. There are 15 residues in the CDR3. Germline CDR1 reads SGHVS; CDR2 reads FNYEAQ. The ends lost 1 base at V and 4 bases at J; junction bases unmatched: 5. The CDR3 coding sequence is TGTGCCAGCAGCTTAGAGGCGGGGGTAGCAGATACGCAGTATTTT. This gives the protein CASSLEAGVADTQYF.

CDR3 loop: CASSFPRGGENSPLHF. The CDR3 DNA is TGTGCCAGCAGTTTCCCCCGGGGAGGAGAAAATTCACCCCTCCACTTT. The chain is built from TRBV6-5 and TRBJ1-6; D not resolved. CDR1 is MNHEY and CDR2 is SVGAGI in the germline V gene. The CDR3 contains 16 residues. V lost 4 bases, J lost 7 bases, and 17 bases lay in between.

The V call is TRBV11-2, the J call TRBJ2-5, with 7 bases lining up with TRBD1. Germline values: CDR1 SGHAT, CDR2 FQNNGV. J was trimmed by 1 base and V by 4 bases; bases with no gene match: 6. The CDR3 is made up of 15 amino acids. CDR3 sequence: CASSYLGGVQETQYF. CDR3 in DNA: TGTGCCAGCAGCTACCTAGGGGGCGTCCAAGAGACCCAGTACTTC.

The CDR3 is CASSPGGIETQYF. Here the CDR3 DNA reads TGTGCCAGCAGTCCAGGGGGAATAGAGACCCAGTACTTC. The chain is built from TRBV6-6 and TRBJ2-5; 7 nucleotides match TRBD1. In germline, CDR1 is MNHNY, CDR2 SVGAGI (reference sequence). The CDR3 extends over 13 amino acids. After removal of 5 bases from V and 4 bases from J, the junction contained 4 bases not matched to a gene.

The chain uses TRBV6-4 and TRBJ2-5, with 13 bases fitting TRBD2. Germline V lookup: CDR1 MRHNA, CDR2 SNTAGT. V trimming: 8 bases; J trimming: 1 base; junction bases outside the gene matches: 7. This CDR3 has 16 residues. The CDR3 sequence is CASSQGLAGLQETQYF. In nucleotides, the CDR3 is TGTGCCAGCTCACAGGGACTAGCGGGACTCCAAGAGACCCAGTACTTC.

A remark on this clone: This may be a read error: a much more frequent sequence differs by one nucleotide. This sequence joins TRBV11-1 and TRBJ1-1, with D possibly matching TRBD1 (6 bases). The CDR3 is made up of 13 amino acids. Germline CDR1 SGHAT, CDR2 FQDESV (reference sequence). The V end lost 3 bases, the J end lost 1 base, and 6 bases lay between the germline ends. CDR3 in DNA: TGTGCCAGCAGCTTGGGGGCGAACACTGAAGCTTTCTTT. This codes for CASSLGANTEAFF. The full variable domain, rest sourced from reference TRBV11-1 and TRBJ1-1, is EAEVAQSPRYKITEKSQAVAFWCDPISGHATLYWYRQILGQGPELLVQFQDESVVDDSQLPKDRFSAERLKGVDSTLKIQPAELGDSAMYLCASSLGANTEAFFGQGTRLTVV.

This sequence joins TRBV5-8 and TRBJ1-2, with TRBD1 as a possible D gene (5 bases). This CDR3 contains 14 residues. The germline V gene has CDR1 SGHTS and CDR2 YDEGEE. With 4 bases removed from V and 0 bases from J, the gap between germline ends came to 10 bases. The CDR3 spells CASSDLTANYGYTF. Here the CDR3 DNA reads TGTGCCAGCAGCGACCTGACAGCTAACTATGGCTACACCTTC.

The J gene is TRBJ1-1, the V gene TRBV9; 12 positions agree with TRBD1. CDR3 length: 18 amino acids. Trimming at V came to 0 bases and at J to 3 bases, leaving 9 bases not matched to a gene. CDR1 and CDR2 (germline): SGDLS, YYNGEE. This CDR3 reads CASSVGDRGHKIDTEAFF. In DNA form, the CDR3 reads TGTGCCAGCAGCGTAGGGGACAGGGGGCATAAAATAGACACTGAAGCTTTCTTT.

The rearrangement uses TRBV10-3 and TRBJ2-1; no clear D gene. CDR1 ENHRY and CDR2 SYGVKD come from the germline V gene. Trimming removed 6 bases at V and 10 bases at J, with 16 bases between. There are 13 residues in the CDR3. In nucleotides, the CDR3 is TGTGCCATCAGCCCCCTTGGTGGGCAAGAGCAGTTCTTC. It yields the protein CAISPLGGQEQFF.

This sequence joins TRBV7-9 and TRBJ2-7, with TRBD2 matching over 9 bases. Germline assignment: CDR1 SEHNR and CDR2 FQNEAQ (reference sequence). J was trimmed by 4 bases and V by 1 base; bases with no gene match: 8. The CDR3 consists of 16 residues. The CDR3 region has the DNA TGTGCCAGCAGCTTAGTCGGTAGCGGGAGAGGTTACGAGCAGTACTTC. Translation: CASSLVGSGRGYEQYF.

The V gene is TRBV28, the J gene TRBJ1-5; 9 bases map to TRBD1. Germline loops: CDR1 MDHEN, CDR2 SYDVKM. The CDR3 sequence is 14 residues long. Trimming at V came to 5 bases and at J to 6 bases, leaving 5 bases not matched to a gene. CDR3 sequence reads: CASSPDRGIQPQHF. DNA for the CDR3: TGTGCCAGCAGTCCCGACAGGGGGATTCAGCCCCAGCATTTT.

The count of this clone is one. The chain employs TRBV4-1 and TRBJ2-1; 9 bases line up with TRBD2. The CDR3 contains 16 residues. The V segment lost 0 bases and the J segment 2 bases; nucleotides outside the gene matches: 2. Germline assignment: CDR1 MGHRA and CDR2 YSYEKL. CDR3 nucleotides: TGCGCCAGCAGCCAAGAGCGGGGGGGCCCCTACAATGAGCAGTTCTTC. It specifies CASSQERGGPYNEQFF.

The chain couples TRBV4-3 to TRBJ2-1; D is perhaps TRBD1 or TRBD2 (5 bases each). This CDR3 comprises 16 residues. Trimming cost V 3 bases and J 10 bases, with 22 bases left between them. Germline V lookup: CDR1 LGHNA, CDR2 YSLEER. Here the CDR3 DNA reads TGCGCCAGCAGCCAGGAGAGAACCGGGGCCTTCGGGGAGCAGTTCTTC. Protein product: CASSQERTGAFGEQFF.

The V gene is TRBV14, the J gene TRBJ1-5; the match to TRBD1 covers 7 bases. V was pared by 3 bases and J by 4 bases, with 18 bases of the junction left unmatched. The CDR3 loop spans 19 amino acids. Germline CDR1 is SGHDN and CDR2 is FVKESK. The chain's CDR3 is CASSQNRQGRSGPNQPQHF. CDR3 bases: TGTGCCAGCAGCCAGAACAGACAGGGCCGCAGCGGGCCGAATCAGCCCCAGCATTTT.

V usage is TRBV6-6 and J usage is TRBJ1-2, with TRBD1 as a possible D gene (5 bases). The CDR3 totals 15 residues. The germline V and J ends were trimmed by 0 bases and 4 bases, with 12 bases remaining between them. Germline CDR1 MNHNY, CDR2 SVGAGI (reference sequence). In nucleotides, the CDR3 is TGTGCCAGCAGTTACTCGAAAGGGGACCCCTATGGCTACACCTTC. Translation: CASSYSKGDPYGYTF.

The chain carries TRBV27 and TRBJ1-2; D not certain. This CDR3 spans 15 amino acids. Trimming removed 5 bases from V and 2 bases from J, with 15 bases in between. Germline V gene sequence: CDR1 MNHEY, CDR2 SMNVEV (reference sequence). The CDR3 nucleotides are TGTGCCAGCAGTCCTACCCCCTCGGACAACTATGGCTACACCTTC. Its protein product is CASSPTPSDNYGYTF.

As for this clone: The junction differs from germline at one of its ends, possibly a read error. Here the CDR3 DNA reads TGTGCTAGCAGCTTAGTTGAGACTAGCAGTTACAATGAGCAGTTCTTC. This gives the protein CASSLVETSSYNEQFF. The gene calls are TRBV7-7 and TRBJ2-1, with 7 bases identical to TRBD2. Per germline, CDR1 SSHAT and CDR2 FNYEAQ (reference sequence). The CDR3 is made up of 16 amino acids.

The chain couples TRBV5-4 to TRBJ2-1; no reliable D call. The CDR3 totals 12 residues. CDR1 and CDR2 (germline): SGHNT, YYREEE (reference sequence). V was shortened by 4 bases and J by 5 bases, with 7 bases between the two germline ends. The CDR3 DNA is TGTGCCAGCAGCCTAATTGACAATGAGCAGTTCTTC. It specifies CASSLIDNEQFF.

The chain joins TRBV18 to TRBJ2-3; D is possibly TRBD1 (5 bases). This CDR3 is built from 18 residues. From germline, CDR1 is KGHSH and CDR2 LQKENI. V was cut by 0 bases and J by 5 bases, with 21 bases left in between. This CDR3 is CASSPPFYRARTLDTQYF. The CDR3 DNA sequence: TGTGCCAGCTCACCACCATTCTACCGAGCTCGGACACTAGATACGCAGTATTTT.

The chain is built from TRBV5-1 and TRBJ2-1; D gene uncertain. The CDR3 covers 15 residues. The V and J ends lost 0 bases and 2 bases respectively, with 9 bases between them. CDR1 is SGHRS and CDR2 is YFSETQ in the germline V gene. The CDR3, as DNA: TGCGCCAGCAGCTTGGTCGGGCCCCCCTACAATGAGCAGTTCTTC. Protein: CASSLVGPPYNEQFF.

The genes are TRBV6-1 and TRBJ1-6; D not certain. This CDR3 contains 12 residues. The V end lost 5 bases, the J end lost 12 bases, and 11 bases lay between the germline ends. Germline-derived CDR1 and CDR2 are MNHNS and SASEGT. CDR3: CASSNSPIPLHF. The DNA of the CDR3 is TGTGCCAGCAGTAACAGTCCCATACCCCTCCACTTT.

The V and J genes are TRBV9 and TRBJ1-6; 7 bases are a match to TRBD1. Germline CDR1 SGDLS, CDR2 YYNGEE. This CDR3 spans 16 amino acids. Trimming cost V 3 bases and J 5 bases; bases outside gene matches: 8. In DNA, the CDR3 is TGTGCCAGCAGCGCTACGACAGGGTTGAATAATTCACCCCTCCACTTT. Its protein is CASSATTGLNNSPLHF.

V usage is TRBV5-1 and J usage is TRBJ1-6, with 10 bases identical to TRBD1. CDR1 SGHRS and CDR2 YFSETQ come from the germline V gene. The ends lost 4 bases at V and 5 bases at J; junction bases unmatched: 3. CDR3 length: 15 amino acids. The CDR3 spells CASSVDRGHNSPLHF. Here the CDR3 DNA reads TGCGCCAGCAGCGTCGACAGGGGGCATAATTCACCCCTCCACTTT.

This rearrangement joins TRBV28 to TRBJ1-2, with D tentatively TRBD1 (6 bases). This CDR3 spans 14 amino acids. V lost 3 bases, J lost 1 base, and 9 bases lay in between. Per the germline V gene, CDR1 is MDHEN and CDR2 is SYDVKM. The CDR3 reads CASSFRGRNYGYTF. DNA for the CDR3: TGTGCCAGCAGTTTCCGGGGGCGTAACTATGGCTACACCTTC.

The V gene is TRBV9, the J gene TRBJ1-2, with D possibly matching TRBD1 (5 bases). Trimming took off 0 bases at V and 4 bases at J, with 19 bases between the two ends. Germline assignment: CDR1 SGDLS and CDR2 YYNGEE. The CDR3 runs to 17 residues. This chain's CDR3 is CASSVGGEGLGSYGYTF. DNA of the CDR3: TGTGCCAGCAGCGTAGGAGGGGAGGGGTTAGGTTCCTATGGCTACACCTTC.

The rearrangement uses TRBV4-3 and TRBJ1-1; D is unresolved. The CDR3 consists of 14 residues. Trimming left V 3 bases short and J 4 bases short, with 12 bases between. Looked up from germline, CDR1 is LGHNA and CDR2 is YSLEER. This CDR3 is CASSHTEGSTEAFF. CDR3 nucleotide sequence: TGCGCCAGCAGCCACACGGAGGGTAGCACTGAAGCTTTCTTT.

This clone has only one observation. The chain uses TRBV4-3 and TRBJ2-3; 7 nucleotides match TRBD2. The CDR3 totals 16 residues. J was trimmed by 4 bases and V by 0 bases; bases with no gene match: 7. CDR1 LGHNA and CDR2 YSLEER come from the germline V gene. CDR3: CASSQETSSSSDTQYF. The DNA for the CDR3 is TGCGCCAGCAGCCAAGAGACTAGCAGTAGCTCAGATACGCAGTATTTT.